One T cell receptor beta chain is described in this entry. Its target is unknown. The sample belongs to a study of T cell responses to AZD1222 COVID-19 vaccine. The protocol was immunoSEQ multiplex PCR, while the TCRdb copy is restricted to in-frame clones and leaves out a portion. The sample lists roughly 180,000 clones, approximately 89% occurring once. Study outcomes and limitations: Targeting of unmutated variant regions was reportedly seen in nearly half of spike-specific TCRs. The donor cohort was predominantly white British with a female majority, and clonal diversity may have been underestimated.

The CDR3 consists of 15 residues. CDR1 SGHTA and CDR2 FQGNSA come from the germline V gene. V was pared by 6 bases and J by 8 bases, with 19 bases between. This specimen consisted of peripheral blood, obtained 28 days after the second AZD1222 dose. This receptor was identified in an adult who received the AZD1222 COVID-19 vaccine. The rearrangement joins TRBV7-2 to TRBJ1-4; D perhaps matches TRBD1 (6 bases). DNA for the CDR3: TGTGCCAGCAGTTACCAGGACAGTCCGGCCGAAAAACTGTTTTTT. Its translation: CASSYQDSPAEKLFF.